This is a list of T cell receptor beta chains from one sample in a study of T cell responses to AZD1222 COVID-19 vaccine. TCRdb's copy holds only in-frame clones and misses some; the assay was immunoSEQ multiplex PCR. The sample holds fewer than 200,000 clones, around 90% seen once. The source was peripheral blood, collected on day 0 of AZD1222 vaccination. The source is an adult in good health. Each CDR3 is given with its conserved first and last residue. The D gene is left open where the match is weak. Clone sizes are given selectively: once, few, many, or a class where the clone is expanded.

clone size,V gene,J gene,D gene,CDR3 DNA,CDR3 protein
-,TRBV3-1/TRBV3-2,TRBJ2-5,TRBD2,TGTGCCAGCAGAGAACTAGCGGGAGAGGAGACCCAGTACTTC,CASRELAGEETQYF
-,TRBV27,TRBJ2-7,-,TGTGCCAGCAGTTTAGGGGAATCCTACGAGCAGTACTTC,CASSLGESYEQYF
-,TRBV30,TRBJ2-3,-,TGTGCCTGGAGTGTACTTCCCTTTTCTAGCACAGATACGCAGTATTTT,CAWSVLPFSSTDTQYF
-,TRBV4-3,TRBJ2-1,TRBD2,TGCGCCAGCAGCCAAGATGGGGCGGGGGGGTTTCGGAATGAGCAGTTCTTC,CASSQDGAGGFRNEQFF
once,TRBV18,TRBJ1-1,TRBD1,TGTGCCAGCTCACCACAGGCAGGGGGCGCGATGAACACTGAAGCTTTCTTT,CASSPQAGGAMNTEAFF
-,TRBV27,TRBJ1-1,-,TGTGCCAGCAGCGTCCAGGGGTACACTGAAGCTTTCTTT,CASSVQGYTEAFF
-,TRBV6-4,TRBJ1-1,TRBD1,TGTGCCAGCAGTCCCGGGACAGACTGGTCTGAAGCTTTCTTT,CASSPGTDWSEAFF
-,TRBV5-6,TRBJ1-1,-,TGTGCCAGCAGCCTCTACGAGGGATGGGATGCTGAAGCTTTCTTT,CASSLYEGWDAEAFF
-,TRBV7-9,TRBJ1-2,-,TGTGCCAGCAGCGAATGGGACGATCCTCGTGGCTACACCTTC,CASSEWDDPRGYTF
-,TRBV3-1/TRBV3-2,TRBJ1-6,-,TGTGCCAGCAGCCTTCCGGGGCGCGGTGGGTCACCCCTCCACTTT,CASSLPGRGGSPLHF
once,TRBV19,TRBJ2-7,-,TGTGCCAGTAGTGAGGCCAGCTCCTACGAGCAGTACTTC,CASSEASSYEQYF
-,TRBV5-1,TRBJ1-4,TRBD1,TGCGCCAGCAGCTTAACAGGGGCAACTAATGAAAAACTGTTTTTT,CASSLTGATNEKLFF
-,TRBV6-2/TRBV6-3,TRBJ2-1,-,TGTGCCAGCAGTTATTCATCTATCAATGAGCAGTTCTTC,CASSYSSINEQFF
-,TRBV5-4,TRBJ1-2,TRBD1,TGTGCCAGCAGCCGTCCCGGGACAGGGAACTATGGCTACACCTTC,CASSRPGTGNYGYTF
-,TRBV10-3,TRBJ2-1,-,TGTGCCATCCTTGACTACAATGAGCAGTTCTTC,CAILDYNEQFF
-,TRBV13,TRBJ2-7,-,TGTGCCAGCAGCTATCTATACGAGCAGTACTTC,CASSYLYEQYF
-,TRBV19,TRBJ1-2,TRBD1,TGTGCCAGTACCGACGACAGGGGGCGAAAAAATGGCTACACCTTC,CASTDDRGRKNGYTF
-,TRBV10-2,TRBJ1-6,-,TGCGCCTCCAGTGTGCCAGGGTATAATTCACCCCTCCACTTT,CASSVPGYNSPLHF
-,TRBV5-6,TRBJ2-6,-,TGTGCCAGCAGCTTGTTGGTCTCTGGGGCCAACGTCCTGACTTTC,CASSLLVSGANVLTF
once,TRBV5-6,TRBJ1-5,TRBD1,TGTGCCAGCAGCCTGACAGGGTATCAGCCCCAGCATTTT,CASSLTGYQPQHF
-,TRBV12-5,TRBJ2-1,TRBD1,TGTGCTAGTGGTTCGAGAGGGACAGGGGGTGATGAGCAGTTCTTC,CASGSRGTGGDEQFF
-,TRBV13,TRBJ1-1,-,TGTGCCAGCAGCCTATCTGCGAACACTGAAGCTTTCTTT,CASSLSANTEAFF
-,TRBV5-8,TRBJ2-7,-,TGTGCCAGCAGCTTGTACAGGAGCTCCTACGAGCAGTACTTC,CASSLYRSSYEQYF
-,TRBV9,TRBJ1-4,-,TGTGCCAGCAGCCCCCGAATCTCAACTAATGAAAAACTGTTTTTT,CASSPRISTNEKLFF
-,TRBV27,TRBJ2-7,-,TGTGCCAGCAGTTTCACAGGGACGTACGAGCAGTACTTC,CASSFTGTYEQYF
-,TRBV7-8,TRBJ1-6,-,TGTGCCAGCAGCTTAGCTAGGGTGGACTCCTCCACCCTCCACTTT,CASSLARVDSSTLHF
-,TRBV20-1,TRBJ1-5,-,TGCAGTGCTAGTGACTACGTAAATAGCAATCAGCCCCAGCATTTT,CSASDYVNSNQPQHF
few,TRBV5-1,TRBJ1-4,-,TGCGCCAGCAGCTACTCCGGGGCGACAACTAATGAAAAACTGTTTTTT,CASSYSGATTNEKLFF
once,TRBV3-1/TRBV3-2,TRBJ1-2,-,TGTGCCAGCAGCCAAGCAGGAAATAACTATGGCTACACCTTC,CASSQAGNNYGYTF
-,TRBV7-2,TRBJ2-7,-,TGTGCCAGCAGCTTTACGGGGACATGGCCTGGCGAGCAGTACTTC,CASSFTGTWPGEQYF
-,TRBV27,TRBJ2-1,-,TGTGCCAGCAAAGTACACGGGAATGAGCAGTTCTTC,CASKVHGNEQFF
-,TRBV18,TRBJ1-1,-,TGTGCCAGCTCACCACAGGCGGATCTGGGGGATTTCTTT,CASSPQADLGDFF
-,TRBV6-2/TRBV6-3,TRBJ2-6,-,TGTGCCAGCAGCCCCCCCCGATGGCCCGGGGCCAACGTCCTGACTTTC,CASSPPRWPGANVLTF
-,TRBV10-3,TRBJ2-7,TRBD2,TGTGCCATCCGCCCTAGCGGGAGCTCCTACGAGCAGTACTTC,CAIRPSGSSYEQYF
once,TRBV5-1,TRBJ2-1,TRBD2,TGCGCCAGCAGCTCTCTAGCGGGCAAGGGGTCCTACAATGAGCAGTTCTTC,CASSSLAGKGSYNEQFF